The clone carrying this T cell receptor (beta chain) occurred a few times. What it binds is not known. The CDR3 sequence is 16 residues long. The germline CDR1 and CDR2 sequences are MDHEN and SYDVKM. Trimming removed 7 bases from V and 5 bases from J; junction bases left unmatched: 11. This sample is drawn from a study of cytomegalovirus exposure and HLA in healthy donors. Findings and limits, study-wide: Apparent HLA restriction characterized most CMV-associated TCR beta chains in a later analysis. The only immune exposure information that was available was CMV serostatus.

Researchers ran the PCR with 60 Vbeta and 13 Jbeta primers. Generated by immunoSEQ multiplex PCR, the TCRdb table keeps only in-frame clones and is missing some. The table has some 150,000 clones, around four fifths seen once. V gene TRBV28 combines with J gene TRBJ2-1, with TRBD2 matching over 10 bases. The receptor comes from a woman aged 45-65 years in good health and CMV-seronegative. The specimen was PBMCs. CDR3 sequence reads: CASTGGGLAADNEQFF. The DNA for the CDR3 is TGTGCCAGCACTGGGGGAGGACTAGCGGCAGACAATGAGCAGTTCTTC.